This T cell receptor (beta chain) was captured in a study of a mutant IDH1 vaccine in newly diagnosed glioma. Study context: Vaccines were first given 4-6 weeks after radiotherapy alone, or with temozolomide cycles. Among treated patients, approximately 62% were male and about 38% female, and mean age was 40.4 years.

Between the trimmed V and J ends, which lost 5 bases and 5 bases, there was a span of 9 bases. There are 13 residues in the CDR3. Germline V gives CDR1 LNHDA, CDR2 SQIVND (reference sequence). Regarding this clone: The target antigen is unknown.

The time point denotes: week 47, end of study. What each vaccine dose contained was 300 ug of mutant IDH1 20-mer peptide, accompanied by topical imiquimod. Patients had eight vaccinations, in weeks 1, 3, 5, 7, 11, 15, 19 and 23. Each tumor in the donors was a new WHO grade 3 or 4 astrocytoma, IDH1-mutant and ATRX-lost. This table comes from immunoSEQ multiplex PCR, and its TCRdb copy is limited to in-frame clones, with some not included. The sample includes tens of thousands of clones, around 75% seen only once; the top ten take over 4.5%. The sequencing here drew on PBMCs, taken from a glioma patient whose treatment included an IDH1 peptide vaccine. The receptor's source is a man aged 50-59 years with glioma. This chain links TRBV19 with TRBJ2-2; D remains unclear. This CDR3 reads CASSPGPTGELFF. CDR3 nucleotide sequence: TGTGCCAGTAGTCCCGGGCCGACCGGGGAGCTGTTTTTT.